Reported below is one T cell receptor (beta chain). Its antigen is undetermined. The CDR3 is 14 amino acids. Germline assignment: CDR1 MDHEN and CDR2 SYDVKM. V shed 6 bases, J shed 1 base, and the junction held 3 bases outside the gene matches. This specimen belongs to a study of blood T cells in healthy people across ages. Findings of the study overall: Measured against age, TCR beta diversity per million T cells decreased in a roughly linear manner.

A second PCR, run for about 7 to 12 cycles, used a sample-barcoded 5' primer plus a J-beta primer mix. MiXCR, applied by TCRdb to the 5' RACE reads, yields one record per CDR3 protein. The sample carries more than 1,400,000 distinct CDR3 sequences, 42% recorded once. The source material was blood. This TCR was sampled from a woman between 18 and 29 years old in good health. The genes are TRBV28 and TRBJ1-5, with 7 bases that match TRBD1. DNA for the CDR3: TGTGCCAGCAGACCGGGACAGAGCAATCAGCCCCAGCATTTT. It translates to CASRPGQSNQPQHF.